The T cell receptor (beta chain) under discussion was sequenced for a study of OX40 agonist ivuxolimab in advanced cancers. Study conclusions and caveats: Normalized T-cell clonal expansion was also low in a subset of nonresponders. More expanded clones were seen, on average, in CD8+ T cells than in CD4+.

CDR1 is SEHNR, CDR2 FQNEAQ, per germline (reference sequence). The V gene lost 5 bases and the J gene lost 8 bases, with 21 bases spanning the gap. The length of the CDR3 is 15 residues. As for this clone: The antigen is not known.

Here immunoSEQ multiplex PCR was the method, and the copy in TCRdb shows in-frame clones only, minus some. The data show 50,000 to 70,000 clones, approximately 80% seen once. The TCR was taken from an adult with an advanced solid tumor such as melanoma, head and neck, liver or kidney cancer. The chain combines TRBV7-9 with TRBJ1-2; D is possibly TRBD1 (6 bases). The specimen was CD4+ or CD8+ T cells sorted from blood, collected in a trial of the OX40 agonist ivuxolimab. The CDR3 protein is CASSPSDSLPGGYTF. In DNA, the CDR3 is TGTGCCAGCAGCCCCTCGGACAGTTTGCCTGGGGGCTACACCTTC.